The 5 T cell receptor beta chains presented below share a single source sample, sequenced in a study of cytomegalovirus exposure and HLA in healthy donors. PCR involved 60 Vbeta and 13 Jbeta primers. Method: immunoSEQ multiplex PCR; TCRdb's copy keeps in-frame clones and lacks some. This listing includes around 140,000 clones. The sample comprised PBMCs. The receptors originated from a woman aged 40 to 50 in good health and CMV-seropositive.

V gene TRBV28 combines with J gene TRBJ1-4, with D unresolved. This CDR3 has 14 amino acids. V was shortened by 4 bases and J by 8 bases, with 14 bases between the two germline ends. The germline CDR1 and CDR2 sequences are MDHEN and SYDVKM. CDR3 loop: CASSSEGLREKLFF. The CDR3 coding sequence is TGTGCCAGCAGTTCGGAGGGTCTGCGGGAAAAACTGTTTTTT.

The V and J genes are TRBV5-1 and TRBJ1-2; 8 bases are a match to TRBD1. Germline V gene data show CDR1 as SGHRS and CDR2 as YFSETQ. V dropped 0 bases and J dropped 2; count of bases not matched to a gene: 3. The CDR3 is 15 residues long. In DNA, the CDR3 is TGCGCCAGCAGCTTGGAACCAGGGGGCAACTATGGCTACACCTTC. This codes for CASSLEPGGNYGYTF.

The V call is TRBV5-6, the J call TRBJ2-5, with D possibly called TRBD1 or TRBD2 (5 bases each). The closer fit of TRBJ2-7 to the DNA end suggests the J call may be wrong. Germline lookup yields CDR1 SGHDT and CDR2 YYEEEE. The CDR3 length is 13 residues. The CDR3 loop is CASSFLGAYEQYF. The CDR3 nucleotides are TGTGCCAGCAGCTTTCTGGGGGCCTACGAGCAGTACTTC.

The rearrangement joins TRBV15 to TRBJ2-3, with 10 bases lining up with TRBD2. The CDR3 is made up of 13 amino acids. CDR1 and CDR2 from the germline V gene are LNHNV and YYDKDF (reference sequence). Germline trimming cut 7 bases from V and 3 bases from J; bases unmatched to any gene: 1. In nucleotides, the CDR3 is TGTGCCACCATAGCGGGAGGAACAGATACGCAGTATTTT. Its protein product is CATIAGGTDTQYF. The whole variable domain, remainder taken from reference TRBV15 and TRBJ2-3, is DAMVIQNPRYQVTQFGKPVTLSCSQTLNHNVMYWYQQKSSQAPKLLFHYYDKDFNNEADTPDNFQSRRPNTSFCFLDIRSPGLGDTAMYLCATIAGGTDTQYFGPGTRLTVL.

The chain couples TRBV29-1 to TRBJ1-1; a possible D gene is TRBD1 (6 bases). The germline V gene has CDR1 SQVTM and CDR2 ANQGSEA. The CDR3 loop spans 13 amino acids. Between the trimmed V and J ends, which lost 7 bases and 3 bases, there was a span of 15 bases. CDR3 DNA: TGCAGCGGTCACAGGGTATTGGACACTGAAGCTTTCTTT. Amino acids: CSGHRVLDTEAFF.